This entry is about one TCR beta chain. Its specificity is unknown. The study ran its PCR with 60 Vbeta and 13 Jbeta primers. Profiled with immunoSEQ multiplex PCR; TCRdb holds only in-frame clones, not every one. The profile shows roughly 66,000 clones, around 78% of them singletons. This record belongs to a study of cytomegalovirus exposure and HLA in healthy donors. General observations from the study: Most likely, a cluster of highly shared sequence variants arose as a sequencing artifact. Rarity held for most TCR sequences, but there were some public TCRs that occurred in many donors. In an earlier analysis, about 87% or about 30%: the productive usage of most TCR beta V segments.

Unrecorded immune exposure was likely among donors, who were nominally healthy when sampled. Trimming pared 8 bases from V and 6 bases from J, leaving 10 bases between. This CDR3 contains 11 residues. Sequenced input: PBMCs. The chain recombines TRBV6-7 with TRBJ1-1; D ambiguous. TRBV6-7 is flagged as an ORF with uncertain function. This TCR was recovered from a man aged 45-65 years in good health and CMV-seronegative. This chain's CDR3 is CASEPRAEAFF. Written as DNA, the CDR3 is TGTGCCAGCGAACCACGGGCTGAAGCTTTCTTT.